The clone carrying this TCR beta chain was counted only a few times. TCRdb analysed the 5' RACE reads with MiXCR anew, one entry per CDR3 protein. The top ten hold 23% of the sample, which has 280,000 or so distinct CDR3 sequences, roughly 18% seen once. The data were obtained in a study of T-cell memory formation after mild COVID-19. The sequenced material came from PBMCs or a T cell subset sorted from them (not recorded which). This clonotype was obtained from a man aged 18 to 35 who had mild COVID-19 (a few samples of this study predate the infection). Cell type and time point are not known.

DNA of the CDR3: TGCGCCAGCAGCCAAGCGGCGGGTGCGAACACTGAAGCTTTCTTT. It yields the protein CASSQAAGANTEAFF. This chain uses TRBV4-1 with TRBJ1-1; D uncertain. Trimming shortened V by 1 base and J by 1 base, and 10 bases separated the two germline ends. The CDR3 consists of 15 residues. Germline V gives CDR1 MGHRA, CDR2 YSYEKL.